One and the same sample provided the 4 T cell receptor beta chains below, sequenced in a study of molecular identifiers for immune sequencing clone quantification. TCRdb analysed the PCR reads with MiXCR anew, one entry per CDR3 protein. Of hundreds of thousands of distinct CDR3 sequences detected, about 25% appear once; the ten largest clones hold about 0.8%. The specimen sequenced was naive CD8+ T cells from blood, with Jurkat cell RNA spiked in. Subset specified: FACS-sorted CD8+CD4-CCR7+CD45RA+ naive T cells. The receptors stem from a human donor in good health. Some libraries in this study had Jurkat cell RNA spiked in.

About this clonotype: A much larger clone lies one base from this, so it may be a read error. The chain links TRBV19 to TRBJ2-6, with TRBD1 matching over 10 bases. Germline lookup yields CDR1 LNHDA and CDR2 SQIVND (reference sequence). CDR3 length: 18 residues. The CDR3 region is CASTSTGGPHSWANVLTF. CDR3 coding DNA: TGTGCCAGTACCTCGACAGGGGGCCCCCACTCTTGGGCCAACGTCCTGACTTTC.

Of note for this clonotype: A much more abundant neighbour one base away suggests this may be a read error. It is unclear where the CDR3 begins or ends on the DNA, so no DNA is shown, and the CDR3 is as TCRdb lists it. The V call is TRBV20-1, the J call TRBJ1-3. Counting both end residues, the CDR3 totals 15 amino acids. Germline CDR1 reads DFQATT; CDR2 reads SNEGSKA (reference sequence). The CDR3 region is CSASSPVGTGNTMYF.

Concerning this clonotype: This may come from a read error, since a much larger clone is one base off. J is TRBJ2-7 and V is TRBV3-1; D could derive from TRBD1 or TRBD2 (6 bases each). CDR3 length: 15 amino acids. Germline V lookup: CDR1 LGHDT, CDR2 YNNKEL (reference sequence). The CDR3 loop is CASSQEGGPLYEQCF. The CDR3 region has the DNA TGTGCCAGCAGCCAAGAAGGGGGGCCCCTCTACGAGCAGTGCTTC.

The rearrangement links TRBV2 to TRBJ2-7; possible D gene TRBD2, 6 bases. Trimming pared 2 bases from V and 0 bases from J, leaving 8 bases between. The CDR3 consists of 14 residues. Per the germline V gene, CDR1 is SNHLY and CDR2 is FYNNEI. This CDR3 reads CASSEYGSSYEQYF. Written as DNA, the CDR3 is TGTGCCAGCAGTGAATACGGGAGCTCCTACGAGCAGTACTTC.